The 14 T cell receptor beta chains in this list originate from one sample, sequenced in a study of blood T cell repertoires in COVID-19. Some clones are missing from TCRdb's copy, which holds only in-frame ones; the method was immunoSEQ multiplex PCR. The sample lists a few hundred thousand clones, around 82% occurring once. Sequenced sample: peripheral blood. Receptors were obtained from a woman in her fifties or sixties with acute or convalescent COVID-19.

The CDR3 DNA is TGCGCCAGCAGCCAAGGGTGGGGGCTGCTCTATGGCTACACCTTC. Amino acids: CASSQGWGLLYGYTF. J is TRBJ1-2 and V is TRBV4-3; D possibly corresponds to TRBD1 (6 bases). Germline V gene data show CDR1 as LGHNA and CDR2 as YSLEER. The length of the CDR3 is 15 residues. V shed 1 base and J shed 4 bases, with 13 bases lying between them.

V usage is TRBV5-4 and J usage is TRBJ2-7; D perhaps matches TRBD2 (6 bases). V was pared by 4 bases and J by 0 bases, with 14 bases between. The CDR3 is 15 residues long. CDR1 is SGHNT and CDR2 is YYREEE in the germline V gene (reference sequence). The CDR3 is CASSARLGGSYEQYF. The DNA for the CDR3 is TGTGCCAGCAGCGCAAGACTGGGGGGCTCCTACGAGCAGTACTTC.

The CDR3, as DNA: TGTGCCAGCAGTGGCCTAGCGGGGGTCTACAGCTCCTACAATGAGCAGTTCTTC. This translates into CASSGLAGVYSSYNEQFF. The J gene is TRBJ2-1, the V gene TRBV2, with 10 bases identical to TRBD2. The CDR3 runs 18 residues. CDR1 SNHLY and CDR2 FYNNEI come from the germline V gene. V lost 4 bases to trimming and J lost 0 bases; unmatched junction nucleotides: 9.

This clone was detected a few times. The CDR3 bases are TGTGCCAGCAGCAGGGGCCCTCTAGCAACTAATGAAAAACTGTTTTTT. This codes for CASSRGPLATNEKLFF. V is TRBV7-2 and J is TRBJ1-4; D might be TRBD1 (5 bases). This CDR3 spans 16 amino acids. The V gene lost 5 bases and the J gene lost 0 bases, with 13 bases spanning the gap. Germline values: CDR1 SGHTA, CDR2 FQGNSA.

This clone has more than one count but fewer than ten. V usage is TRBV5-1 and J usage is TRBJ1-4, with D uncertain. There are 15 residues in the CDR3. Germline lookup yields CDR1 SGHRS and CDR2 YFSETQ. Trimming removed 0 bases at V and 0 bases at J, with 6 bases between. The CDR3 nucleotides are TGCGCCAGCAGCTTGGAGGCGGCAACTAATGAAAAACTGTTTTTT. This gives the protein CASSLEAATNEKLFF.

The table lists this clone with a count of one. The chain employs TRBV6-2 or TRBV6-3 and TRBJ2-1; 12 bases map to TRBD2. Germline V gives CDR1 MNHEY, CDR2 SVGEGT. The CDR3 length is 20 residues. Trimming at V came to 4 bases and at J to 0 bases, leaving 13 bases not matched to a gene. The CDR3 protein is CASSSLTSGGTHSSYNEQFF. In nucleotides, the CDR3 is TGTGCCAGCAGTTCCCTAACTAGCGGGGGGACTCACAGCTCCTACAATGAGCAGTTCTTC.

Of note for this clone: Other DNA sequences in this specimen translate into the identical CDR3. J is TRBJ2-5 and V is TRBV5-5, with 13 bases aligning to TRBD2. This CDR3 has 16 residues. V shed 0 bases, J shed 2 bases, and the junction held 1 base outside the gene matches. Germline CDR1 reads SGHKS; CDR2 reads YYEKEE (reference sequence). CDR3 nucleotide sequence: TGTGCCAGCAGCTTGGGACTAGCGGGGGGACAAGAGACCCAGTACTTC. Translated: CASSLGLAGGQETQYF.

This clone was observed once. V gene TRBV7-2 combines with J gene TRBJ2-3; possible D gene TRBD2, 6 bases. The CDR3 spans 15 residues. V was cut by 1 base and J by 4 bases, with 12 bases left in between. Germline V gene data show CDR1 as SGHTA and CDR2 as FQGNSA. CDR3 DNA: TGTGCCAGCAGCTTAGAGCCGCGCGGGGCAGATACGCAGTATTTT. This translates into CASSLEPRGADTQYF. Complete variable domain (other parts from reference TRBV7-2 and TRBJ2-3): GAGVSQSPSNKVTEKGKDVELRCDPISGHTALYWYRQSLGQGLEFLIYFQGNSAPDKSGLPSDRFSAERTGGSVSTLTIQRTQQEDSAVYLCASSLEPRGADTQYFGPGTRLTVL.

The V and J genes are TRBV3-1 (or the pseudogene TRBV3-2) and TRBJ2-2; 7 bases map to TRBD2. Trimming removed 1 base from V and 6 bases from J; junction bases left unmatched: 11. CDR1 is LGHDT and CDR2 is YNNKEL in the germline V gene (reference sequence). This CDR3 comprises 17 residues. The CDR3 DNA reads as TGTGCCAGCAGCCAAGCACTGGGACTATTGGAGTCCGGGGAGCTGTTTTTT. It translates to CASSQALGLLESGELFF.

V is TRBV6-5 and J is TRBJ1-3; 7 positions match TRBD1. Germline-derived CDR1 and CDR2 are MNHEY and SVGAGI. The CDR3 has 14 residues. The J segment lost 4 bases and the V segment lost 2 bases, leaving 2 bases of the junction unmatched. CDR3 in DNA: TGTGCCAGCAGTTACGGGACAGACGGAAACACCATATATTTT. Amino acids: CASSYGTDGNTIYF.

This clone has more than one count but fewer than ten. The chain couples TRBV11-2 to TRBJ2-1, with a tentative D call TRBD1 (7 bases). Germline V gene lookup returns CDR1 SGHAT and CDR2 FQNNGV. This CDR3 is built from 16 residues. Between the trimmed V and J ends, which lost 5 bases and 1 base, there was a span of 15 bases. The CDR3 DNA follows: TGTGCCAGCAGCCGACTAGGGGACAGATCCTACAATGAGCAGTTCTTC. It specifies CASSRLGDRSYNEQFF.

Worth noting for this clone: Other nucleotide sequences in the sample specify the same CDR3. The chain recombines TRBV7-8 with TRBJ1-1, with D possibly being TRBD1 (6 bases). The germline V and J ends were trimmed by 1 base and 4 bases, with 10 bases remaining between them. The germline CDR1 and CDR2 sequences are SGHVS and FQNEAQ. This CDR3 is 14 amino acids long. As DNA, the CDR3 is TGTGCCAGCAGCTTAGTTCCAGGGGTCACTGAAGCTTTCTTT. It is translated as CASSLVPGVTEAFF.

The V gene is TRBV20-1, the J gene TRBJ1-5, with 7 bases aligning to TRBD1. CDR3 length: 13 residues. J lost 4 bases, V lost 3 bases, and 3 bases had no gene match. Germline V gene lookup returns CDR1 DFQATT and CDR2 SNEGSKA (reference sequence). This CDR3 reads CSASRDSNQPQHF. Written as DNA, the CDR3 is TGCAGTGCTAGTCGGGACAGTAATCAGCCCCAGCATTTT.

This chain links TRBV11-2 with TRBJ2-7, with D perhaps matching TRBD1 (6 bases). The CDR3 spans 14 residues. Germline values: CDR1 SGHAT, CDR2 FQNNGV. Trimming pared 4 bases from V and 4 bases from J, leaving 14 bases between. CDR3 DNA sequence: TGTGCCAGCAGCTCCGGCCTGGGGGCTTACGAGCAGTACTTC. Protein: CASSSGLGAYEQYF.